The clone carrying this TCR beta chain was seen a handful of times. Germline CDR1 reads SGHVS; CDR2 reads FQNEAQ. Unmatched junction bases numbered 6, after V lost 3 bases and J lost 3 bases. This CDR3 has 15 amino acids. The data were obtained in a study of blood T cell repertoires in COVID-19. Turning to the study itself: COVID-19 samples from acute and convalescent phases originated in the United States, Italy and Spain.

Generated by immunoSEQ multiplex PCR, the TCRdb table keeps only in-frame clones and is missing some. The sample records roughly 230,000 clones, about 88% being singletons. The rearrangement joins TRBV7-8 to TRBJ1-1; 8 bases agree with TRBD1. The sequencing sample was made of peripheral blood. The receptor's source is a man between 70 and 80 years old with acute or convalescent COVID-19. CDR3 residues: CASSLARGLYTEAFF. DNA of the CDR3: TGTGCCAGCAGCTTGGCCAGGGGGCTGTACACTGAAGCTTTCTTT.